Below, 5 T cell receptor beta chains from the same sample are listed, as sequenced in a study of radiation and T cells in renal cell carcinoma (dated by TCRdb to the early 2020s). Preparation of the library involved the immunoSEQ multiplex PCR assay. Imported from immuneACCESS, the table was reduced by TCRdb to in-frame sequences with V and J called. These copies leave out some clones; in studies compared against another copy, an unresolved V gene accounts for under half, and the cause of the remainder is not known. In all, the sample holds roughly 82,000 clones, and 89% of those were seen once. The ten biggest clones cover 5% to 7.5% of the sample. The sample's time point, from its label and the paper: blood 4 weeks post-SBRT, at nephrectomy. The treatment or condition label here, explained by the study, means: 15 Gy SBRT to primary tumor, nephrectomy 4 weeks later. Material: blood, obtained from a patient whose treatment included radiotherapy and nephrectomy. The source of these receptors is a woman between 65 and 79 years old with renal cell carcinoma.

This sequence joins TRBV25-1 and TRBJ1-1, with D maybe TRBD1 (6 bases). The CDR3 covers 14 residues. Trimming removed 1 base from V and 7 bases from J, with 13 bases in between. The germline V gene has CDR1 MGHDK and CDR2 SYGVNS. The CDR3 loop is CASSEFGGRIEAFF. The CDR3 DNA is TGTGCCAGCAGTGAATTTGGGGGGCGTATTGAAGCTTTCTTT. Supplemented by reference TRBV25-1 and TRBJ1-1, the full variable domain reads EADIYQTPRYLVIGTGKKITLECSQTMGHDKMYWYQQDPGMELHLIHYSYGVNSTEKGDLSSESTVSRIRTEHFPLTLESARPSHTSQYLCASSEFGGRIEAFFGQGTRLTVV.

The chain is built from TRBV27 and TRBJ2-1; D unclear. This CDR3 is built from 16 residues. Germline V gene lookup returns CDR1 MNHEY and CDR2 SMNVEV (reference sequence). Trimming shortened V by 2 bases and J by 8 bases, and 19 bases separated the two germline ends. The DNA of the CDR3 is TGTGCCAGCAGTTTACCCCCACAGAAGGTTATCGATGAGCAGTTCTTC. This codes for CASSLPPQKVIDEQFF.

The V and J genes are TRBV28 and TRBJ1-4, with 9 positions matching TRBD1. J lost 5 bases, V lost 4 bases, and 5 bases had no gene match. CDR3 length: 15 residues. Germline lookup yields CDR1 MDHEN and CDR2 SYDVKM. The CDR3 DNA reads as TGTGCCAGCAGTTCCTCGACAGGGGGAAATGAAAAACTGTTTTTT. Translating it yields CASSSSTGGNEKLFF.

The chain joins TRBV18 to TRBJ1-1; 7 nucleotides agree with TRBD1. Looked up from germline, CDR1 is KGHSH and CDR2 is LQKENI. The ends lost 0 bases at V and 1 base at J; junction bases unmatched: 2. The CDR3 runs 15 residues. The chain's CDR3 is CASSPPGQSNTEAFF. For the CDR3, the DNA is TGTGCCAGCTCACCACCGGGACAGTCGAACACTGAAGCTTTCTTT.

This clone was counted once. The rearrangement links TRBV4-1 to TRBJ2-7; 9 bases fit TRBD1. The CDR3 is 15 residues long. Germline assignment: CDR1 MGHRA and CDR2 YSYEKL. The V segment lost 1 base and the J segment 5 bases; nucleotides outside the gene matches: 6. The CDR3 nucleotides read TGCGCCAGCAGCCAAGCGGACAGGGGAATCCACGAGCAGTACTTC. Protein product: CASSQADRGIHEQYF.